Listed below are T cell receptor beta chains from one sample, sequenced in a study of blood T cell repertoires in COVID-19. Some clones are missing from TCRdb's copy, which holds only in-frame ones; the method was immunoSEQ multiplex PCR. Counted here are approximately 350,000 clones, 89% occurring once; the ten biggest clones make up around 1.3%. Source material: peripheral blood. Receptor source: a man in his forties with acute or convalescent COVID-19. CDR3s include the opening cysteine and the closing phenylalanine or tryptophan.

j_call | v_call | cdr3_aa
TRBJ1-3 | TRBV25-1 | CASRPPGGNTIYF
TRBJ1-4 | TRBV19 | CASSRQGMVEKLFF
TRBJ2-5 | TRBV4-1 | CASSHPGLAKKNEETQYF
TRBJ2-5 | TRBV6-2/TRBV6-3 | CASSFNPGETQYF
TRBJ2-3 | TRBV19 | CASRTGGTQYF
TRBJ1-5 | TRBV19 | CASSTPGGLSNQPQHF
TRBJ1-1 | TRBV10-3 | CAISVGQGNTEAFF
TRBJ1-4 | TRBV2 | CASQALRDEKLFF
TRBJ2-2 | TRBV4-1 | CASSQAREFGELFF
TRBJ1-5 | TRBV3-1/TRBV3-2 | CASSQGTGGRPQHF
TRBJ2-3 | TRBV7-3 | CASSRPGLGDTQYF
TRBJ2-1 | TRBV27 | CASSFGDPRGGAEQFF
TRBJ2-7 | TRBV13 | CASSPSSGSLDEQYF
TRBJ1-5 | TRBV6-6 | CASSYIAGGNQPQHF
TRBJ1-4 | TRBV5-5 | CASSYGLNEKLFF
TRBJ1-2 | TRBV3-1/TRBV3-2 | CASSQSGQGNGYTF
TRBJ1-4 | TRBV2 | CAGRTDLNEKLFF
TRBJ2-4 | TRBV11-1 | CASSLSETKNIQYF
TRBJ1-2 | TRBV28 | CASSPGGQIYGYTF
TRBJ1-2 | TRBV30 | CAWMGQDYYGYTF
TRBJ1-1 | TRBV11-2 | CASSSITGTEAFF
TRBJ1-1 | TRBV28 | CASSETRVTTEAFF
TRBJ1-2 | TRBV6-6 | CASSALGTGSYGYTF
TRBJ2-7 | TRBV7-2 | CASSPTSGASYEQYF
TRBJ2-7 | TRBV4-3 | CASSQEDNISYEQYF
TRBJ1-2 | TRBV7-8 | CASSLRGPYQGGNYGYTF
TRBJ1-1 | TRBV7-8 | CASSLLSGDVDTEAFF
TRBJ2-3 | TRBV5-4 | CASSLPGQGTDTQYF
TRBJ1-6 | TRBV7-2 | CASSAGGGTRDSPLHF
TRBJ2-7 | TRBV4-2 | CASSEAGTSGADEQYF
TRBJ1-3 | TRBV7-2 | CASSPAQGALAGNTIYF
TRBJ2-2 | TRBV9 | CASKRQLDTGELFF
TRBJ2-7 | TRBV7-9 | CASSLDKTSGRPYEQYF
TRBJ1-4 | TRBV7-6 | CASSLAPPTGGTNEKLFF
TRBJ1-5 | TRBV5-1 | CASSEQGNQPQHF
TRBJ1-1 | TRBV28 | CASSLIRGRSMDTEAFF
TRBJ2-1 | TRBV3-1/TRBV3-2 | CASRQGTSDFDEQFF
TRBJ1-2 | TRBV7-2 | CASSLAGGAYGYTF
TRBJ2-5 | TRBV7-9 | CASSFSGLAGQETQYF
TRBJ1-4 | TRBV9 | CASSVDGQRNEKLFF
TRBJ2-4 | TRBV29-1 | CSVGGPGQEQNIQYF
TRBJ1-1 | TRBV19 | CASTGTAPEAFF
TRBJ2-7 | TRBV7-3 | CASSPSWDRDPYEQYF
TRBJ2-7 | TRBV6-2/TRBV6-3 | CASSYPRGTEQYF
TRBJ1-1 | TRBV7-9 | CASSPRGVAEAFF
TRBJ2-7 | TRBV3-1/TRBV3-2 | CASSRLSGKDEQYF
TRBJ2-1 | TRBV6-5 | CASRGGLAPVEFF
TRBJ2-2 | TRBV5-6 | CASSSFRLAGVTGELFF
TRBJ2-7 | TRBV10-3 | CAISRLAGYDEQYF
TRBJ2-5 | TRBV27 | CASKRTSGREETQYF
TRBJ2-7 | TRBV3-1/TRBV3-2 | CASSDGLDEQYF
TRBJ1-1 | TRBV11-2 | CASSFTGAGEYTEAFF
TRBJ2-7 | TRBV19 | CASSTVQGVSYEQYF